The clone carrying this T cell receptor beta chain was seen only once. What it recognizes is unknown. V lost 5 bases, J lost 6 bases, and 12 bases lay in between. In germline, CDR1 is SGHVS, CDR2 FQNEAQ. The CDR3 has 13 residues. Depth targeted 1 in 200,000 to 1 in 1 million T cells, averaging approximately 10x coverage per clonotype. Clones were read by immunoSEQ multiplex PCR, and TCRdb kept only the in-frame ones, dropping some. The table includes hundreds of thousands of clones, roughly 74% detected once. This record comes from a study of cytotoxic CD8 clonotypes in ibrutinib-treated CLL. Study-level points and caveats: Patients had baseline clonality above age-matched healthy donors, and this clonality moved with circulating CD8+ T-cell counts. Clonality was higher at ibrutinib response and returned toward baseline at progression.

The source of roughly 2 micrograms of genomic DNA for TCR beta libraries was cryopreserved PBMCs. This chain connects TRBV7-8 to TRBJ2-3; the D is unclear. The receptor comes from a human donor with chronic lymphocytic leukemia. This material consisted of PBMCs, taken after 24 months of ibrutinib treatment. The CDR3 here is CASSNTRADTQYF. As DNA, the CDR3 is TGTGCCAGCAGCAACACCCGGGCTGATACGCAGTATTTT.